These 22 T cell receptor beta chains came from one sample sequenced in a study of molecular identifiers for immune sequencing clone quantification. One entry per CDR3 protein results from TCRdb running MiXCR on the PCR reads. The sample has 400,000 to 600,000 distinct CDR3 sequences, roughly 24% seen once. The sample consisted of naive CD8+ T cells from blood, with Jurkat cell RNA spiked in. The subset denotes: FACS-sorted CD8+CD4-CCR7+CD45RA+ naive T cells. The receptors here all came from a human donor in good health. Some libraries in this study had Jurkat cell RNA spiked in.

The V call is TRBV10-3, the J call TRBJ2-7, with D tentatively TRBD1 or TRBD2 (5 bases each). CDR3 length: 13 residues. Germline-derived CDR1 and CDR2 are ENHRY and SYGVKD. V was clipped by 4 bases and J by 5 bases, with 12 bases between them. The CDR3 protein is CAISVGRDDEQYF. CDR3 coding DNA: TGTGCCATCAGTGTTGGCAGGGACGACGAGCAGTACTTC.

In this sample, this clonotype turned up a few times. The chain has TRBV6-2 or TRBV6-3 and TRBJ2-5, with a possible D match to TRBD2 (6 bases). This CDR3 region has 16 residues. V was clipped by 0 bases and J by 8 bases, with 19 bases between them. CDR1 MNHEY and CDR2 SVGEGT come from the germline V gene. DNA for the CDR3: TGTGCCAGCAGTTACTCGAACTACCAATCGGGGGACACCCAGTACTTC. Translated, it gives CASSYSNYQSGDTQYF.

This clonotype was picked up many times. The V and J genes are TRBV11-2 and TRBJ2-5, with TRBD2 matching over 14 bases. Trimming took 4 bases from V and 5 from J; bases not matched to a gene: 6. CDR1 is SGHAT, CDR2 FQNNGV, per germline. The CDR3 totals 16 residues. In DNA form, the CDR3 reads TGTGCCAGCAGCTCCTCGACTAGCGGGGGGGCGGAGACCCAGTACTTC. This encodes CASSSSTSGGAETQYF.

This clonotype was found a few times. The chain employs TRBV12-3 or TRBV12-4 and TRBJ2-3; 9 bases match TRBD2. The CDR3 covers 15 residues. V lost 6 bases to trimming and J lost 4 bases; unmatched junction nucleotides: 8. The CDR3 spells CASRHQTSGSDTQYF. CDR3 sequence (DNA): TGTGCCAGCAGACATCAAACTAGCGGGTCAGATACGCAGTATTTT.

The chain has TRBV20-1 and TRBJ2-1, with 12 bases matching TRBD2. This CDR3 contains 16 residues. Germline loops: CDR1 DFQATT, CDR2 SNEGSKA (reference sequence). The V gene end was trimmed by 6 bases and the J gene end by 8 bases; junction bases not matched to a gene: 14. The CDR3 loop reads CSARTSGTLRGYEQFF. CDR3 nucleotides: TGCAGTGCAAGGACTAGCGGGACTCTGAGGGGCTATGAGCAGTTCTTC.

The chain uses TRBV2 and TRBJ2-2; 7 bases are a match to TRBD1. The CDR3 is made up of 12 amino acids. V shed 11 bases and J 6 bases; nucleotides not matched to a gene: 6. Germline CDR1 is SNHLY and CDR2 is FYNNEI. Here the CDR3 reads CADIDRAGELFF. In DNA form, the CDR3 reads TGTGCCGACATTGACAGGGCCGGGGAGCTGTTTTTT.

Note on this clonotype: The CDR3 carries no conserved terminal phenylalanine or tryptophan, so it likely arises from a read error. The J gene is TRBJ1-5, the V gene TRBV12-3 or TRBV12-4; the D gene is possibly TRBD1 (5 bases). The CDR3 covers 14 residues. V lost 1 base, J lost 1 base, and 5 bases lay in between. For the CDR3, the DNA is TGTGCCAGCAGTTTAGGGGGGAGCAATCAGCCCCAGCATTTG. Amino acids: CASSLGGSNQPQHL.

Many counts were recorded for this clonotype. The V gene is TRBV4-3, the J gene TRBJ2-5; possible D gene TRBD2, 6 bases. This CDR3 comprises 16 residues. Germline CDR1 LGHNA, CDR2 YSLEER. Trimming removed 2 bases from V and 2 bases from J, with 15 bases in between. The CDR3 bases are TGCGCCAGCAGCCAATCCACGGGACTTCCTCAAGAGACCCAGTACTTC. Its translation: CASSQSTGLPQETQYF.

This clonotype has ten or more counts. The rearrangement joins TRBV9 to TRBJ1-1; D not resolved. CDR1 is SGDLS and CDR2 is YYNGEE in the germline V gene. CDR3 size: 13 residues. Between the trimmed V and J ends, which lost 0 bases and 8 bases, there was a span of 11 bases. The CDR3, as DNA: TGTGCCAGCAGCGTAGGGGCCGTTGAAGAAGCTTTCTTT. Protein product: CASSVGAVEEAFF.

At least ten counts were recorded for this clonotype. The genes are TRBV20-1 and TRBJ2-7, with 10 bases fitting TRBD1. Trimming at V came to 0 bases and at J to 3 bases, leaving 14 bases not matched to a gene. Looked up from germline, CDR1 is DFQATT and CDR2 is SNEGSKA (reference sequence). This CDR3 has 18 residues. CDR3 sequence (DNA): TGCAGTGCTAGAGATCCCCACCGAGGACAGGGGGACCGCTACGAGCAGTACTTC. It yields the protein CSARDPHRGQGDRYEQYF.

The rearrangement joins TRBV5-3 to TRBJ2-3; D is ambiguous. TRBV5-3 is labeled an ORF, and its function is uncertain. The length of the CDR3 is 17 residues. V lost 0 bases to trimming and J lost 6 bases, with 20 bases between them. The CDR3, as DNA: TGTGCCAGAAGCTTGGTCCACCGGGTTCCCTTTAGGGATACGCAGTATTTT. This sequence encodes CARSLVHRVPFRDTQYF.

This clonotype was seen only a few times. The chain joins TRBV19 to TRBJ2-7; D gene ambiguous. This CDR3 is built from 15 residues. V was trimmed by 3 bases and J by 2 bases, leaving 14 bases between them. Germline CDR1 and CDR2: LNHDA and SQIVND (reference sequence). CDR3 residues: CASSIKLDWTYEQYF. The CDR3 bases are TGTGCCAGTAGTATTAAACTCGACTGGACCTACGAGCAGTACTTC.

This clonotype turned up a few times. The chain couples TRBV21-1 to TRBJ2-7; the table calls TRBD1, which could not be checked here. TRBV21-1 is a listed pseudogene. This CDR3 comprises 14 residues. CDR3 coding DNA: TGTGCCAGCAGCCACCGGGACAGGGGGCCTGAGCAGTACTTC. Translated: CASSHRDRGPEQYF.

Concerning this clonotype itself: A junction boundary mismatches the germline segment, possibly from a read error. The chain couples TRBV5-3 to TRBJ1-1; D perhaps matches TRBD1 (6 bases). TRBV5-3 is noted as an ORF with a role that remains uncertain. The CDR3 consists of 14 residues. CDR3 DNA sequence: TGTGCCAGCAGCTCGCTGGGGGCACCCCGTGAAGCTTTCTTT. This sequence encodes CASSSLGAPREAFF.

CDR3 in amino acids: CASSPRTGGDSYEQYF. DNA for the CDR3: TGTGCCAGCTCACCAAGGACCGGGGGGGACTCCTACGAGCAGTACTTC. V and J are TRBV18 and TRBJ2-7; 8 bases agree with TRBD2. Trimming removed 2 bases from V and 0 bases from J; junction bases left unmatched: 6. The CDR3 has 16 amino acids. Per the germline V gene, CDR1 is KGHSH and CDR2 is LQKENI. The variable domain in full, with the rest retrieved from reference TRBV18 and TRBJ2-7, is NAGVMQNPRHLVRRRGQEARLRCSPMKGHSHVYWYRQLPEEGLKFMVYLQKENIIDESGMPKERFSAEFPKEGPSILRIQQVVRGDSAAYFCASSPRTGGDSYEQYFGPGTRLTVT.

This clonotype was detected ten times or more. The CDR3 sequence is CAISPAYEQYF. The CDR3 nucleotides read TGTGCCATCAGTCCGGCCTACGAGCAGTACTTC. V and J are TRBV10-3 and TRBJ2-7, with D unresolved. Germline-derived CDR1 and CDR2 are ENHRY and SYGVKD. The CDR3 contains 11 residues. Between the trimmed V and J ends, which lost 5 bases and 2 bases, there was a span of 4 bases.

DNA for the CDR3: TGCAGTGCTAGACTAGGACAGGGCCTGAATCAGCCCCAGCATTTT. This gives the protein CSARLGQGLNQPQHF. This chain connects TRBV20-1 to TRBJ1-5; 8 nucleotides line up with TRBD1. The CDR3 totals 15 residues. The V gene's germline CDR1 is DFQATT and CDR2 SNEGSKA (reference sequence). The V segment lost 2 bases and the J segment 4 bases; nucleotides outside the gene matches: 7.

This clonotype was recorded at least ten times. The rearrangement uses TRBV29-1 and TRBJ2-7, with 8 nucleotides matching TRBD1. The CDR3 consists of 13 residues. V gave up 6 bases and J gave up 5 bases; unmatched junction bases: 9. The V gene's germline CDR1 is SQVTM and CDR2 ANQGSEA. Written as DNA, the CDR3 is TGCAGCGTCCTGACAGGGGAAGGAGACGAGCAGTACTTC. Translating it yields CSVLTGEGDEQYF.

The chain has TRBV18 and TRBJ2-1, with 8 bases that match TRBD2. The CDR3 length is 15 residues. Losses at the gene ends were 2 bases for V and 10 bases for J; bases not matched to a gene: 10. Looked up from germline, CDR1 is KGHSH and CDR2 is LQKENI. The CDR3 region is CASSPKSGGPPEQFF. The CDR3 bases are TGTGCCAGCTCACCAAAGAGCGGGGGCCCCCCCGAGCAGTTCTTC. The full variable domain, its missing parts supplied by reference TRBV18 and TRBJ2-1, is NAGVMQNPRHLVRRRGQEARLRCSPMKGHSHVYWYRQLPEEGLKFMVYLQKENIIDESGMPKERFSAEFPKEGPSILRIQQVVRGDSAAYFCASSPKSGGPPEQFFGPGTRLTVL.

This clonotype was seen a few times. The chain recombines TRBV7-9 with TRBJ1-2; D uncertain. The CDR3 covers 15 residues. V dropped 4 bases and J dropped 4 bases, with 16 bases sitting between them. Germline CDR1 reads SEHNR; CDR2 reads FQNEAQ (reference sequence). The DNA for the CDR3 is TGTGCCAGCAGCTCCCTACCCGGCACTCCCTATGGCTACACCTTC. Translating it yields CASSSLPGTPYGYTF.

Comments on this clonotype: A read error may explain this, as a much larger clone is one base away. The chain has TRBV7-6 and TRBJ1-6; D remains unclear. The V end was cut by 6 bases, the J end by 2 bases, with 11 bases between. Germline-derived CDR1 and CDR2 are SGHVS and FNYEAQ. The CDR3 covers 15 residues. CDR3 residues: CASSPGGAYNSPLHF. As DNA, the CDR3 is TGTGCCAGCAGTCCAGGAGGTGCCTATAATTCACCCCTCCACTTT. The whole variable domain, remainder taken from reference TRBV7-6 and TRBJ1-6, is GAGVSQSPRYKVTKRGQDVALRCDPISGHVSLYWYRQALGQGPEFLTYFNYEAQQDKSGLPNDRFSAERPEGSISTLTIQRTEQRDSAMYRCASSPGGAYNSPLHFGNGTRLTVT.

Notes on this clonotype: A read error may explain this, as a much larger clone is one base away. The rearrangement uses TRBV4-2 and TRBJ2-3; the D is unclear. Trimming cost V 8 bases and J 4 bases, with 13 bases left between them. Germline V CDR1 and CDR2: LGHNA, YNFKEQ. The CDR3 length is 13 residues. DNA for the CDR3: TGTGCCAGCGGCCCTCGGAACCCAGATACGCAGTATTTT. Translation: CASGPRNPDTQYF.